The next 2 T cell receptor beta chains were all read from a single sample in a study of blood T cell repertoires in COVID-19. Sequencing was performed with immunoSEQ multiplex PCR; in TCRdb, only in-frame clones are kept and a portion is missing. The table has fewer than 90,000 clones, 88% seen once. The sample taken for sequencing was peripheral blood. The receptors shown here come from a man aged 70 or older with acute or convalescent COVID-19.

The chain combines TRBV7-2 with TRBJ2-7; the D gene is possibly TRBD1 (5 bases). Germline values: CDR1 SGHTA, CDR2 FQGNSA. With 5 bases removed from V and 2 bases from J, the gap between germline ends came to 13 bases. The CDR3 length is 14 residues. The CDR3 protein is CASSQGHTTYEQYF. The DNA of the CDR3 is TGTGCCAGCAGCCAGGGCCATACAACCTACGAGCAGTACTTC. Filled out from reference TRBV7-2 and TRBJ2-7, the complete variable domain reads GAGVSQSPSNKVTEKGKDVELRCDPISGHTALYWYRQSLGQGLEFLIYFQGNSAPDKSGLPSDRFSAERTGGSVSTLTIQRTQQEDSAVYLCASSQGHTTYEQYFGPGTRLTVT.

The CDR3 loop reads CASSRGGTLDTQYF. The DNA for the CDR3 is TGTGCCAGCAGCCGCGGGGGCACGCTTGATACGCAGTATTTT. The chain employs TRBV6-5 and TRBJ2-3; TRBD2 might be the D (7 bases). V was clipped by 6 bases and J by 6 bases, with 16 bases between them. The germline V gene has CDR1 MNHEY and CDR2 SVGAGI. The CDR3 is 14 amino acids.